One and the same sample provided the 10 T cell receptor beta chains below, sequenced in a study of blood T cell repertoires in COVID-19. Sequencing used immunoSEQ multiplex PCR; TCRdb keeps in-frame clones, though not all of them. Altogether over 90,000 clones are present, roughly 87% being singletons, with the ten largest covering roughly 6.2%. Sequenced sample: peripheral blood. These receptor sequences come from a human donor in a cohort sampled during active COVID-19.

Here the CDR3 reads CASSEQGENYGYTF. As DNA, the CDR3 is TGTGCCAGCAGTGAACAGGGGGAGAACTATGGCTACACCTTC. The rearrangement uses TRBV27 and TRBJ1-2; 8 bases agree with TRBD1. The ends lost 5 bases at V and 2 bases at J; junction bases unmatched: 4. The CDR3 extends over 14 amino acids. Germline CDR1 MNHEY, CDR2 SMNVEV (reference sequence).

This clone was picked up one time. V and J are TRBV5-1 and TRBJ2-7; D might be TRBD2 (5 bases). Looked up from germline, CDR1 is SGHRS and CDR2 is YFSETQ. With 1 base removed from V and 3 bases from J, the gap between germline ends came to 8 bases. The CDR3 is made up of 13 amino acids. DNA of the CDR3: TGCGCCAGCAGCTTGCTCGGGAACTACGAGCAGTACTTC. It codes for CASSLLGNYEQYF.

The chain is built from TRBV7-2 and TRBJ2-2; TRBD2 aligns across 7 bases. V lost 1 base, J lost 4 bases, and 3 bases stayed unmatched. CDR1 and CDR2 (germline): SGHTA, FQGNSA. The CDR3 is made up of 15 amino acids. The CDR3 DNA follows: TGTGCCAGCAGCTTAGGAGGGAGGGCCACCGGGGAGCTGTTTTTT. Protein: CASSLGGRATGELFF. Together with reference TRBV7-2 and TRBJ2-2, the CDR3 gives the full variable domain: GAGVSQSPSNKVTEKGKDVELRCDPISGHTALYWYRQSLGQGLEFLIYFQGNSAPDKSGLPSDRFSAERTGGSVSTLTIQRTQQEDSAVYLCASSLGGRATGELFFGEGSRLTVL.

This clone showed up just a few times. This sample includes further DNA sequences coding for the same CDR3. The chain recombines TRBV15 with TRBJ1-6; 10 bases are a match to TRBD1. The CDR3 runs 16 residues. The J segment lost 10 bases and the V segment lost 5 bases, leaving 11 bases of the junction unmatched. Germline V gene data show CDR1 as LNHNV and CDR2 as YYDKDF (reference sequence). CDR3 loop: CATSGLGQGTKSPLHF. The CDR3, as DNA: TGTGCCACCAGCGGGCTGGGACAGGGGACCAAATCACCCCTCCACTTT.

This chain uses TRBV4-2 with TRBJ2-2, with D possibly matching TRBD2 (6 bases). Germline V CDR1 and CDR2: LGHNA, YNFKEQ. Between the trimmed V and J ends, which lost 3 bases and 4 bases, there was a span of 12 bases. This CDR3 contains 15 residues. Here the CDR3 DNA reads TGTGCCAGCAGCCACCCCGGGACTGGCACCGGGGAGCTGTTTTTT. Its protein product is CASSHPGTGTGELFF.

The chain joins TRBV6-1 to TRBJ2-7; D not certain. The CDR3 sequence is 15 residues long. The germline V gene encodes CDR1 MNHNS and CDR2 SASEGT. The V end was cut by 1 base, the J end by 0 bases, with 10 bases between. Here the CDR3 reads CASSEVLGSSYEQYF. The CDR3 DNA is TGTGCCAGCAGTGAAGTTTTGGGCAGCTCCTACGAGCAGTACTTC.

The J gene is TRBJ2-3, the V gene TRBV7-9; maybe TRBD2 (5 bases). Germline V CDR1 and CDR2: SEHNR, FQNEAQ (reference sequence). The CDR3 length is 15 residues. Trimming stripped 6 bases from V and 0 bases from J, with 13 bases between. CDR3 coding DNA: TGTGCCAGCAGTCTAGCTCTCGTCAGCACAGATACGCAGTATTTT. As protein: CASSLALVSTDTQYF. The variable domain in full, with the rest retrieved from reference TRBV7-9 and TRBJ2-3, is DTGVSQNPRHKITKRGQNVTFRCDPISEHNRLYWYRQTLGQGPEFLTYFQNEAQLEKSRLLSDRFSAERPKGSFSTLEIQRTEQGDSAMYLCASSLALVSTDTQYFGPGTRLTVL.

The chain has TRBV2 and TRBJ2-7; the match to TRBD1 covers 9 bases. In germline, CDR1 is SNHLY, CDR2 FYNNEI. This CDR3 comprises 13 residues. Trimming took 6 bases from V and 4 from J; bases not matched to a gene: 4. DNA of the CDR3: TGTGCCAGCAGGGACAGGGGAACGTACGAGCAGTACTTC. This encodes CASRDRGTYEQYF.

The rearrangement uses TRBV12-3 or TRBV12-4 and TRBJ2-1; the match to TRBD2 covers 8 bases. This CDR3 spans 13 amino acids. The ends lost 7 bases at V and 9 bases at J; junction bases unmatched: 8. The CDR3 DNA reads as TGTGCCAGCAAAGCGGGAGAGGTGGGTGAGCAGTTCTTC. Translation gives CASKAGEVGEQFF.

The chain recombines TRBV11-3 with TRBJ2-1, with 10 bases lining up with TRBD2. The J segment lost 8 bases and the V segment lost 5 bases, leaving 6 bases of the junction unmatched. CDR1 and CDR2 from the germline V gene are SGHNT and YENEEA. CDR3 size: 14 residues. CDR3 residues: CASSRTSGAHEQFF. The DNA for the CDR3 is TGTGCCAGCAGCCGGACTAGCGGCGCACATGAGCAGTTCTTC. Full variable domain (outside the CDR3, taken from reference TRBV11-3 and TRBJ2-1): EAGVVQSPRYKIIEKKQPVAFWCNPISGHNTLYWYLQNLGQGPELLIRYENEEAVDDSQLPKDRFSAERLKGVDSTLKIQPAELGDSAVYLCASSRTSGAHEQFFGPGTRLTVL.